What follows are 22 T cell receptor beta chains derived from one specimen sequenced in a study of blood T cell repertoires in COVID-19 (dated by TCRdb to 2018 to 2020). Receptor libraries were prepared by the immunoSEQ multiplex PCR assay. The table was pulled from immuneACCESS by TCRdb, which kept in-frame rearrangements only. Such tables lose some clones; where checked, under half of the loss comes from unresolved V genes, and the rest has no known cause. This sample gives approximately 210,000 clones in total; approximately 81% of them show up just once. The top ten clones comprise about 20% of the sample. Material: peripheral blood. These receptors all come from a human donor in a cohort sampled during active COVID-19.

The genes are TRBV2 and TRBJ1-2; D is perhaps TRBD1 (5 bases). V was clipped by 2 bases and J by 6 bases, with 13 bases between them. This CDR3 has 14 amino acids. The germline gives CDR1 SNHLY, CDR2 FYNNEI. CDR3 region: CASSEWGETNGYTF. The CDR3 bases are TGTGCCAGCAGTGAATGGGGGGAGACTAATGGCTACACCTTC.

CDR3 sequence (DNA): TGTGCCAGTAGTACGAGCGGGGGAACCACAGATACGCAGTATTTT. Amino acids: CASSTSGGTTDTQYF. This chain joins TRBV19 and TRBJ2-3; 8 nucleotides align to TRBD2. Germline V lookup: CDR1 LNHDA, CDR2 SQIVND (reference sequence). The CDR3 is made up of 15 amino acids. V was pared by 4 bases and J by 2 bases, with 5 bases of the junction left unmatched.

V usage is TRBV10-3 and J usage is TRBJ1-6, with TRBD1 as a possible D gene (5 bases). Trimming stripped 3 bases from V and 7 bases from J, with 13 bases between. Germline V gene sequence: CDR1 ENHRY, CDR2 SYGVKD. CDR3 length: 15 amino acids. The CDR3 here is CAISDYRQTNSPLHF. The CDR3 DNA reads TGTGCCATCAGTGATTATAGACAGACGAATTCACCCCTCCACTTT.

The V gene is TRBV12-3 or TRBV12-4, the J gene TRBJ1-5; the D is unclear. V was cut by 0 bases and J by 6 bases, with 6 bases left in between. This CDR3 has 13 amino acids. The CDR3 here is CASSLAHGQPQHF. In DNA, the CDR3 is TGTGCCAGCAGTTTAGCGCACGGTCAGCCCCAGCATTTT.

The chain couples TRBV9 to TRBJ2-1, with 9 bases that match TRBD1. CDR3 length: 16 amino acids. Germline-derived CDR1 and CDR2 are SGDLS and YYNGEE. Losses at the gene ends were 4 bases for V and 4 bases for J; bases not matched to a gene: 9. The CDR3 reads CASSPRRGQGYNEQFF. The DNA of the CDR3 is TGTGCCAGCAGCCCCCGGCGGGGACAGGGATACAATGAGCAGTTCTTC.

The V call is TRBV10-2, the J call TRBJ2-1, with D possibly matching TRBD1 (6 bases). Germline V gene lookup returns CDR1 WSHSY and CDR2 SAAADI. Trimming pared 4 bases from V and 1 base from J, leaving 17 bases between. The CDR3 length is 17 residues. The CDR3 is CASSGGLTGPSYNEQFF. The CDR3 nucleotides read TGCGCCAGCAGTGGGGGGCTGACAGGACCGTCCTACAATGAGCAGTTCTTC.

The chain has TRBV19 and TRBJ1-2; D is undetermined. Trimming took off 2 bases at V and 1 base at J, with 11 bases between the two ends. The CDR3 sequence is 15 residues long. CDR1 and CDR2 from the germline V gene are LNHDA and SQIVND (reference sequence). CDR3: CASSITGAINYGYTF. Here the CDR3 DNA reads TGTGCCAGTAGTATAACGGGAGCTATTAACTATGGCTACACCTTC.

This chain joins TRBV20-1 and TRBJ2-5, with 10 bases that match TRBD1. The CDR3 consists of 14 residues. CDR1 DFQATT and CDR2 SNEGSKA come from the germline V gene (reference sequence). J gave up 4 bases and V 3 bases, and 5 bases lay outside the gene matches. Here the CDR3 DNA reads TGCAGTGCTAGTCCCGGGACAGGGGTAGAGACCCAGTACTTC. This gives the protein CSASPGTGVETQYF.

The rearrangement joins TRBV5-6 to TRBJ1-6; possibly TRBD1 for D (6 bases). The CDR3 covers 15 residues. Germline assignment: CDR1 SGHDT and CDR2 YYEEEE. Trimming took 7 bases from V and 2 from J, leaving 13 bases between them. This chain's CDR3 is CASPLHRAYNSPLHF. The CDR3 nucleotides read TGTGCCAGCCCCCTCCACAGGGCCTATAATTCACCCCTCCACTTT.

V usage is TRBV7-9 and J usage is TRBJ2-2; 7 bases align to TRBD1. V was pared by 5 bases and J by 7 bases, with 7 bases of the junction left unmatched. This CDR3 is 14 amino acids long. Germline V gene lookup returns CDR1 SEHNR and CDR2 FQNEAQ (reference sequence). CDR3 amino acids: CASSVSTGDGELFF. The DNA of the CDR3 is TGTGCCAGCAGCGTATCTACAGGGGACGGGGAGCTGTTTTTT.

This clone was seen only once. J is TRBJ1-4 and V is TRBV19, with a possible D match to TRBD1 (5 bases). The germline V gene encodes CDR1 LNHDA and CDR2 SQIVND (reference sequence). The CDR3 loop spans 15 amino acids. The V end was cut by 8 bases, the J end by 4 bases, with 17 bases between. The DNA of the CDR3 is TGTGCCAGTCAACAAACGGGGGGTTATAATGAAAAACTGTTTTTT. As protein: CASQQTGGYNEKLFF.

In DNA form, the CDR3 reads TGTGCCAGCAGTTTTCCGGGGGGGCTGGGGGAAAAACTGTTTTTT. Protein sequence: CASSFPGGLGEKLFF. V gene TRBV27 combines with J gene TRBJ1-4; D may be TRBD1 (6 bases). The CDR3 length is 15 residues. Trimming took off 3 bases at V and 8 bases at J, with 16 bases between the two ends. The germline gives CDR1 MNHEY, CDR2 SMNVEV (reference sequence).

This sequence joins TRBV11-1 and TRBJ1-1, with D uncertain. The V and J ends lost 5 bases and 0 bases respectively, with 10 bases between them. CDR3 length equals 14 residues. In germline, CDR1 is SGHAT, CDR2 FQDESV (reference sequence). CDR3 amino acids: CASSADTVNTEAFF. For the CDR3, the DNA is TGTGCCAGCAGCGCTGACACGGTGAACACTGAAGCTTTCTTT.

The chain employs TRBV19 and TRBJ1-5, with TRBD1 matching 7 bases. CDR3 length: 14 amino acids. V lost 7 bases and J lost 2; bases outside the gene matches: 5. Germline CDR1 reads LNHDA; CDR2 reads SQIVND (reference sequence). CDR3 DNA: TGTGCCAGTATGGAGGGGGCGGGCAATCAGCCCCAGCATTTT. Translating gives CASMEGAGNQPQHF.

V and J are TRBV10-3 and TRBJ2-7, with 9 bases aligning to TRBD1. The CDR3 sequence is 12 residues long. V was clipped by 10 bases and J by 4 bases; unmatched bases: 5. Germline V gene lookup returns CDR1 ENHRY and CDR2 SYGVKD. CDR3 sequence reads: CATGTGRYEQYV. The CDR3 DNA reads as TGTGCCACCGGGACAGGGCGATACGAGCAGTACGTC.

In its sample, this clone was seen once. The V gene is TRBV2, the J gene TRBJ1-5, with no clear D. The CDR3 is made up of 14 amino acids. Germline V gene sequence: CDR1 SNHLY, CDR2 FYNNEI. The V end lost 9 bases, the J end lost 0 bases, and 12 bases lay between the germline ends. Here the CDR3 reads CASERGYSNQPQHF. DNA for the CDR3: TGTGCCAGTGAACGGGGATATAGCAATCAGCCCCAGCATTTT.

This chain's CDR3 is CAISAFTNTGELFF. The CDR3 DNA reads as TGTGCCATCAGTGCCTTTACGAACACCGGGGAGCTGTTTTTT. The chain combines TRBV10-3 with TRBJ2-2; no clear D gene. Germline V gene data show CDR1 as ENHRY and CDR2 as SYGVKD. Trimming removed 4 bases at V and 0 bases at J, with 6 bases between. The CDR3 totals 14 residues.

This clone was seen once. CDR3 residues: CASSTGSGASTDTQYF. CDR3 DNA sequence: TGCGCCAGCAGCACTGGGAGCGGGGCTAGCACAGATACGCAGTATTTT. This chain links TRBV5-1 with TRBJ2-3; 7 nucleotides agree with TRBD2. CDR3 length equals 16 residues. J lost 0 bases, V lost 4 bases, and 8 bases had no gene match. Germline CDR1 is SGHRS and CDR2 is YFSETQ.

The V gene is TRBV30, the J gene TRBJ1-2; D gene unclear. Per germline, CDR1 GTSNPN and CDR2 SVGIG (reference sequence). The CDR3 consists of 12 residues. V was trimmed by 4 bases and J by 2 bases, leaving 8 bases between them. CDR3 in amino acids: CAWIRGNYGYTF. The CDR3 nucleotides are TGTGCCTGGATACGGGGAAACTATGGCTACACCTTC.

The chain joins TRBV7-2 to TRBJ1-1; D might be TRBD1 (5 bases). V was cut by 1 base and J by 1 base, with 7 bases left in between. The CDR3 length is 14 residues. Looked up from germline, CDR1 is SGHTA and CDR2 is FQGNSA. The CDR3 region has the DNA TGTGCCAGCAGCTTAGACAGGTGGAACACTGAAGCTTTCTTT. Translating gives CASSLDRWNTEAFF.

The chain couples TRBV6-5 to TRBJ2-2; 7 bases align to TRBD1. The CDR3 has 15 residues. The V segment lost 7 bases and the J segment 3 bases; nucleotides outside the gene matches: 8. The V gene's germline CDR1 is MNHEY and CDR2 SVGAGI. This CDR3 reads CASKKGGSYTGELFF. CDR3 DNA sequence: TGTGCCAGCAAAAAAGGGGGCTCGTACACCGGGGAGCTGTTTTTT.

For the CDR3, the DNA is TGTGCCAGCAGCTCCACTAGCTTTGAGCAGTTCTTC. Protein sequence: CASSSTSFEQFF. This chain joins TRBV7-9 and TRBJ2-1; the D gene is possibly TRBD2 (6 bases). CDR3 length equals 12 residues. V gave up 4 bases and J gave up 9 bases, with 10 bases separating them. In germline, CDR1 is SEHNR, CDR2 FQNEAQ (reference sequence).